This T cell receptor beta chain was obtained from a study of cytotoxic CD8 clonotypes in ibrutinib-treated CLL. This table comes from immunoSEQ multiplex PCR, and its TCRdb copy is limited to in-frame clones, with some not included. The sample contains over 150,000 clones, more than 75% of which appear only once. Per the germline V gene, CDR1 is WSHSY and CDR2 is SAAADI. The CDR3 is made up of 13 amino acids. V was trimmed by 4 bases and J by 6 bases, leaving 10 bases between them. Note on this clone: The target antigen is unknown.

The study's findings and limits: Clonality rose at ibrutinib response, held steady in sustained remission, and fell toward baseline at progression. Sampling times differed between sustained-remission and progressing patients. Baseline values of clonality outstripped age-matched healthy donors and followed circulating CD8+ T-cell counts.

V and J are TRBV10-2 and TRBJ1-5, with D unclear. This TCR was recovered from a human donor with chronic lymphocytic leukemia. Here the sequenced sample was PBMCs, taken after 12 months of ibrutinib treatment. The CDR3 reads CASSGGGSQPQHF. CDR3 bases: TGCGCCAGCAGTGGAGGAGGGAGTCAGCCCCAGCATTTT.